Listed below are T cell receptor beta chains from one sample, sequenced in a study of beta chain features in type 1 diabetes. Repertoires were generated with immunoSEQ multiplex PCR, while TCRdb's copy carries only in-frame clones and drops some. The sample contains under 500,000 clones, around 28% of which appear only once. Sequences were obtained from naive CD4+ T cells from blood. These receptors were collected from a man between 18 and 35 years old in good health. Each CDR3 is given with its conserved first and last residue. The order of the fields is D gene, clone size, J gene, V gene, CDR3 protein, CDR3 DNA. The D gene is left open where the match is weak. Clone size is stated in some rows and not others, as once, few, many or a class when expanded.

D gene: TRBD2; clone size: few; J gene: TRBJ2-1; V gene: TRBV13; CDR3 protein: CASSPSREAYNEQFF; CDR3 DNA: TGTGCCAGCAGCCCCTCACGGGAGGCGTACAATGAGCAGTTCTTC
D gene: NA; clone size: few; J gene: TRBJ2-3; V gene: TRBV7-9; CDR3 protein: CASSLIEVRDTQYF; CDR3 DNA: TGTGCCAGCAGCTTAATAGAGGTTCGAGATACGCAGTATTTT
D gene: NA; clone size: NA; J gene: TRBJ2-7; V gene: TRBV2; CDR3 protein: CASSGNSYEQYF; CDR3 DNA: TGTGCCAGCAGCGGCAACTCCTACGAGCAGTACTTC
D gene: TRBD1; clone size: NA; J gene: TRBJ1-4; V gene: TRBV2; CDR3 protein: CASGGQGVSEKLFF; CDR3 DNA: TGTGCCAGCGGTGGACAGGGAGTAAGTGAAAAACTGTTTTTT
D gene: TRBD2; clone size: NA; J gene: TRBJ2-7; V gene: TRBV7-2; CDR3 protein: CASSFSTSGPFVWYEQYF; CDR3 DNA: TGTGCCAGCAGCTTTTCGACTAGCGGTCCCTTCGTGTGGTACGAGCAGTACTTC
D gene: NA; clone size: NA; J gene: TRBJ2-7; V gene: TRBV15; CDR3 protein: CATSKLQGPYEQYF; CDR3 DNA: TGTGCCACCAGCAAACTGCAGGGCCCCTACGAGCAGTACTTC
D gene: NA; clone size: NA; J gene: TRBJ2-7; V gene: TRBV7-8; CDR3 protein: CASSLVGRVDYEQYF; CDR3 DNA: TGTGCCAGCAGCTTAGTAGGCAGGGTGGACTACGAGCAGTACTTC
D gene: TRBD2; clone size: NA; J gene: TRBJ2-7; V gene: TRBV2; CDR3 protein: CASSEMAGGRQQYF; CDR3 DNA: TGTGCCAGCAGTGAAATGGCGGGAGGCCGGCAGCAGTACTTC
D gene: NA; clone size: NA; J gene: TRBJ2-3; V gene: TRBV5-1; CDR3 protein: CASSLNLASADTQYF; CDR3 DNA: TGCGCCAGCAGCTTGAACCTCGCGTCCGCAGATACGCAGTATTTT
D gene: NA; clone size: NA; J gene: TRBJ1-2; V gene: TRBV4-1; CDR3 protein: CASSQDERTQTYGYTF; CDR3 DNA: TGCGCCAGCAGCCAAGATGAGAGGACGCAGACCTATGGCTACACCTTC
D gene: NA; clone size: NA; J gene: TRBJ1-4; V gene: TRBV7-9; CDR3 protein: CASSLDSQGKLFF; CDR3 DNA: TGTGCCAGCAGCTTGGACAGCCAGGGGAAACTGTTTTTT
D gene: NA; clone size: NA; J gene: TRBJ2-7; V gene: TRBV18; CDR3 protein: CASSPDRYYEQYF; CDR3 DNA: TGTGCCAGCTCACCGGACAGATACTACGAGCAGTACTTC
D gene: TRBD2; clone size: few; J gene: TRBJ2-1; V gene: TRBV7-2; CDR3 protein: CASSRSGGNSYNEQFF; CDR3 DNA: TGTGCCAGCAGCCGTAGCGGGGGGAACTCCTACAATGAGCAGTTCTTC
D gene: TRBD2; clone size: NA; J gene: TRBJ2-5; V gene: TRBV13; CDR3 protein: CASSLGLAGETQYF; CDR3 DNA: TGTGCCAGCAGCTTAGGACTAGCGGGAGAAACCCAGTACTTC
D gene: TRBD2; clone size: few; J gene: TRBJ2-1; V gene: TRBV5-1; CDR3 protein: CASSTSGAWQFF; CDR3 DNA: TGCGCCAGCAGCACTAGCGGGGCCTGGCAGTTCTTC
D gene: TRBD2; clone size: few; J gene: TRBJ2-1; V gene: TRBV15; CDR3 protein: CATSRSGRPYNEQFF; CDR3 DNA: TGTGCCACCAGCCGCAGCGGGAGACCCTACAATGAGCAGTTCTTC
D gene: TRBD2; clone size: few; J gene: TRBJ2-1; V gene: TRBV9; CDR3 protein: CASSVGGLAGANEQFF; CDR3 DNA: TGTGCCAGCAGCGTAGGCGGACTAGCGGGAGCAAATGAGCAGTTCTTC
D gene: NA; clone size: NA; J gene: TRBJ2-7; V gene: TRBV27; CDR3 protein: CASSLYGQSYEQYF; CDR3 DNA: TGTGCCAGCAGTTTGTACGGACAGTCCTACGAGCAGTACTTC
D gene: NA; clone size: NA; J gene: TRBJ2-5; V gene: TRBV30; CDR3 protein: CAWSVRTEAQYF; CDR3 DNA: TGTGCCTGGAGTGTACGGACAGAGGCCCAGTACTTC
D gene: TRBD2; clone size: NA; J gene: TRBJ2-1; V gene: TRBV18; CDR3 protein: CASSAGLAGYNEQFF; CDR3 DNA: TGTGCCAGCTCAGCGGGACTAGCGGGATACAATGAGCAGTTCTTC
D gene: TRBD1; clone size: NA; J gene: TRBJ2-5; V gene: TRBV28; CDR3 protein: CASSSWTGDRETQYF; CDR3 DNA: TGTGCCAGCAGTTCGTGGACAGGGGACCGAGAGACCCAGTACTTC
D gene: NA; clone size: NA; J gene: TRBJ2-7; V gene: TRBV7-2; CDR3 protein: CASSLARAQGEQYF; CDR3 DNA: TGTGCCAGCAGCTTAGCGAGGGCCCAAGGCGAGCAGTACTTC
D gene: NA; clone size: NA; J gene: TRBJ2-3; V gene: TRBV9; CDR3 protein: CASSVARWGDTQYF; CDR3 DNA: TGTGCCAGCAGCGTAGCTCGGTGGGGAGATACGCAGTATTTT
D gene: NA; clone size: NA; J gene: TRBJ2-1; V gene: TRBV28; CDR3 protein: CASSSRGAALAQFF; CDR3 DNA: TGTGCCAGCAGTTCCCGGGGGGCTGCCTTAGCGCAGTTCTTC
D gene: TRBD2; clone size: NA; J gene: TRBJ2-5; V gene: TRBV27; CDR3 protein: CASSPYPFLAGGETQYF; CDR3 DNA: TGTGCCAGCAGTCCCTACCCATTTCTAGCGGGAGGCGAGACCCAGTACTTC
D gene: NA; clone size: NA; J gene: TRBJ2-3; V gene: TRBV30; CDR3 protein: CAWSDGTHPSTDTQYF; CDR3 DNA: TGTGCCTGGAGTGACGGGACACACCCGAGCACAGATACGCAGTATTTT
D gene: TRBD2; clone size: NA; J gene: TRBJ2-1; V gene: TRBV5-4; CDR3 protein: CASSAGLELYNEQFF; CDR3 DNA: TGTGCCAGCAGCGCGGGACTAGAGCTTTACAATGAGCAGTTCTTC
D gene: NA; clone size: NA; J gene: TRBJ2-2; V gene: TRBV7-9; CDR3 protein: CASSLEGPGELFF; CDR3 DNA: TGTGCCAGCAGCTTAGAAGGGCCCGGGGAGCTGTTTTTT
D gene: NA; clone size: NA; J gene: TRBJ2-5; V gene: TRBV7-3; CDR3 protein: CASSASVQETQYF; CDR3 DNA: TGTGCCAGCAGCGCCTCCGTCCAAGAGACCCAGTACTTC
D gene: TRBD2; clone size: NA; J gene: TRBJ2-1; V gene: TRBV7-7; CDR3 protein: CASSLGGGELNEQFF; CDR3 DNA: TGTGCTAGCAGCTTAGGTGGGGGGGAACTCAATGAGCAGTTCTTC
D gene: NA; clone size: few; J gene: TRBJ2-7; V gene: TRBV5-1; CDR3 protein: CASSLPDGREQYF; CDR3 DNA: TGCGCCAGCAGCTTGCCCGACGGGCGCGAGCAGTACTTC
D gene: NA; clone size: few; J gene: TRBJ2-5; V gene: TRBV4-2; CDR3 protein: CASSQDDMETQYF; CDR3 DNA: TGTGCCAGCAGCCAAGATGACATGGAGACCCAGTACTTC
D gene: NA; clone size: few; J gene: TRBJ2-1; V gene: TRBV30; CDR3 protein: CAWSSGHEQFF; CDR3 DNA: TGTGCCTGGAGTTCCGGTCATGAGCAGTTCTTC
D gene: TRBD1; clone size: NA; J gene: TRBJ2-7; V gene: TRBV18; CDR3 protein: CASSLGTGSDSYEQYF; CDR3 DNA: TGTGCCAGCTCACTGGGGACAGGTTCCGATTCCTACGAGCAGTACTTC
D gene: TRBD1; clone size: NA; J gene: TRBJ2-7; V gene: TRBV7-3; CDR3 protein: CASSLDRAGGEQYF; CDR3 DNA: TGTGCCAGCAGCCTCGACAGGGCTGGTGGCGAGCAGTACTTC
D gene: NA; clone size: NA; J gene: TRBJ2-1; V gene: TRBV15; CDR3 protein: CATSRDRRTTTYNEQFF; CDR3 DNA: TGTGCCACCAGCAGAGATCGACGGACAACAACCTACAATGAGCAGTTCTTC
D gene: NA; clone size: NA; J gene: TRBJ2-5; V gene: TRBV7-9; CDR3 protein: CASSILRGADETQYF; CDR3 DNA: TGTGCCAGCAGCATACTAAGGGGGGCAGACGAGACCCAGTACTTC
D gene: TRBD1; clone size: few; J gene: TRBJ2-7; V gene: TRBV16; CDR3 protein: CASSQGDRGYEQYF; CDR3 DNA: TGTGCCAGCAGCCAAGGGGACAGGGGCTACGAGCAGTACTTC
D gene: NA; clone size: NA; J gene: TRBJ2-5; V gene: TRBV30; CDR3 protein: CAWSVSPLQGSQYF; CDR3 DNA: TGTGCCTGGAGTGTGTCCCCCCTCCAGGGATCCCAGTACTTC
D gene: NA; clone size: NA; J gene: TRBJ2-7; V gene: TRBV9; CDR3 protein: CASSGSLLGEQYF; CDR3 DNA: TGTGCCAGCAGCGGAAGTCTTCTTGGGGAGCAGTACTTC
D gene: NA; clone size: few; J gene: TRBJ1-2; V gene: TRBV28; CDR3 protein: CASSRRVTRYTF; CDR3 DNA: TGTGCCAGCAGTCGGAGAGTTACGCGCTACACCTTC
D gene: TRBD1; clone size: once; J gene: TRBJ2-3; V gene: TRBV19; CDR3 protein: CASSIDLTGDTQYF; CDR3 DNA: TGTGCCAGTAGTATAGATCTGACAGGGGATACGCAGTATTTT
D gene: TRBD1; clone size: few; J gene: TRBJ2-7; V gene: TRBV29-1; CDR3 protein: CSAGQGSYEQYF; CDR3 DNA: TGCAGCGCGGGACAGGGTTCCTACGAGCAGTACTTC
D gene: TRBD2; clone size: NA; J gene: TRBJ2-5; V gene: TRBV5-4; CDR3 protein: CASTLDSGQETQYF; CDR3 DNA: TGTGCCAGCACCTTGGATAGCGGGCAAGAGACCCAGTACTTC
D gene: TRBD1; clone size: few; J gene: TRBJ1-1; V gene: TRBV30; CDR3 protein: CAWSVTGGPGTEAFF; CDR3 DNA: TGTGCCTGGAGTGTAACAGGGGGCCCGGGCACTGAAGCTTTCTTT
D gene: NA; clone size: NA; J gene: TRBJ2-1; V gene: TRBV11-3; CDR3 protein: CASSLDGRENEQFF; CDR3 DNA: TGTGCCAGCAGCTTAGATGGTAGGGAGAATGAGCAGTTCTTC
D gene: NA; clone size: NA; J gene: TRBJ2-1; V gene: TRBV5-6; CDR3 protein: CASSPGSGRIYNEQFF; CDR3 DNA: TGTGCCAGCAGCCCAGGATCAGGGCGCATATACAATGAGCAGTTCTTC
D gene: TRBD1; clone size: NA; J gene: TRBJ1-2; V gene: TRBV30; CDR3 protein: CAWSVRRTGNYGYTF; CDR3 DNA: TGTGCCTGGAGTGTCAGAAGGACAGGGAACTATGGCTACACCTTC
D gene: NA; clone size: NA; J gene: TRBJ1-4; V gene: TRBV30; CDR3 protein: CAWSLQASTNEKLFF; CDR3 DNA: TGTGCCTGGAGTTTGCAGGCCTCAACTAATGAAAAACTGTTTTTT
D gene: NA; clone size: few; J gene: TRBJ2-5; V gene: TRBV5-1; CDR3 protein: CASSSGPTEQETQYF; CDR3 DNA: TGCGCCAGCAGCTCGGGTCCGACAGAACAAGAGACCCAGTACTTC
D gene: NA; clone size: few; J gene: TRBJ2-7; V gene: TRBV10-3; CDR3 protein: CAISPDASAYEQYF; CDR3 DNA: TGTGCCATCAGTCCCGACGCCTCGGCCTACGAGCAGTACTTC
D gene: TRBD2; clone size: NA; J gene: TRBJ2-5; V gene: TRBV2; CDR3 protein: CASSDQAGAPETQYF; CDR3 DNA: TGTGCCAGCAGTGATCAAGCGGGAGCCCCAGAGACCCAGTACTTC
D gene: NA; clone size: NA; J gene: TRBJ1-5; V gene: TRBV7-2; CDR3 protein: CASSFSGGNQPQHF; CDR3 DNA: TGTGCCAGCAGCTTCTCTGGGGGTAATCAGCCCCAGCATTTT